This TCR beta chain was captured by sequencing in a study of cytomegalovirus exposure and HLA in healthy donors. Findings of the study overall: Most TCR sequences showed up rarely, but some public TCRs showed up in many donors. Using the classifier, cytomegalovirus status was reportedly diagnosed with high specificity and sensitivity. In vitro confirmation showed a few CMV-associated chains to be CMV antigen specific.

As for this clone: Its antigen is not known.

The method was immunoSEQ multiplex PCR; TCRdb's version includes in-frame clones alone and lacks a portion of them. There are some 150,000 clones in the sample; 88% occur only once, and about 7.9% lies in the top ten. The donors were part of the validation cohort of more than 90 subjects. That cohort was separate from the first cohort, which comprised 666 subjects. The V end lost 6 bases, the J end lost 0 bases, and 9 bases lay between the germline ends. This CDR3 region has 14 residues. Germline CDR1 and CDR2: LNHDA and SQIVND (reference sequence). This chain links TRBV19 with TRBJ1-5, with D unclear. This receptor was taken from a woman in her late teens or twenties in good health and CMV-seropositive. The specimen was PBMCs. DNA for the CDR3: TGTGCCAGTAGGATCCAGTATAGCAATCAGCCCCAGCATTTT. Protein: CASRIQYSNQPQHF.